This TCR beta chain derives from a study of prognosis after radiotherapy for stage I lung cancer. From genomic DNA, two-round multiplex PCR was used to amplify TCR beta CDR3. TRBV and TRBJ genes each had their own specific primers in first-round PCR. Via MiXCR, TCRdb re-called the multiplex PCR reads, giving one row per CDR3 protein. Of about 16,000 distinct CDR3 sequences listed, approximately 40% are singletons. The length of the CDR3 is 14 residues. V lost 7 bases to trimming and J lost 5 bases; unmatched junction nucleotides: 9. Germline assignment: CDR1 LGHDT and CDR2 YNNKEL (reference sequence).

The V call is TRBV3-1, the J call TRBJ1-2; 8 bases fit TRBD1. This receptor was taken from a donor over 45 with non-small cell lung cancer. Material: PBMCs, obtained before or after stereotactic body radiation therapy (not recorded which). The CDR3 here is CASNTQGAGYGYTF. The CDR3 coding sequence is TGTGCCAGCAACACCCAGGGGGCAGGGTATGGCTACACCTTC. The complete variable domain, with remaining parts taken from reference TRBV3-1 and TRBJ1-2, reads DTAVSQTPKYLVTQMGNDKSIKCEQNLGHDTMYWYKQDSKKFLKIMFSYNNKELIINETVPNRFSPKSPDKAHLNLHINSLELGDSAVYFCASNTQGAGYGYTFGSGTRLTVV.